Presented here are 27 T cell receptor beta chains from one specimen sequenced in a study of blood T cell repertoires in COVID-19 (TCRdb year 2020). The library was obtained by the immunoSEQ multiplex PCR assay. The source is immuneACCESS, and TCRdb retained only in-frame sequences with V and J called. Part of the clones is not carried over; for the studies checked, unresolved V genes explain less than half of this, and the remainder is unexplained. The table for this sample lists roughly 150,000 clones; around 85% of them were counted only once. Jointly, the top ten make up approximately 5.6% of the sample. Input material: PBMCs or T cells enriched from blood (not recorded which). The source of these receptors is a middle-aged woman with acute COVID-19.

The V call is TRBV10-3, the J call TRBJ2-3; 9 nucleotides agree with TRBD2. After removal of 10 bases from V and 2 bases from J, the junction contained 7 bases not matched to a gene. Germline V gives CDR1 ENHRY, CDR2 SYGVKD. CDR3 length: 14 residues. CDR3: CATRTSAPTDTQYF. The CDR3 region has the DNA TGTGCCACTCGGACTAGCGCACCCACAGATACGCAGTATTTT.

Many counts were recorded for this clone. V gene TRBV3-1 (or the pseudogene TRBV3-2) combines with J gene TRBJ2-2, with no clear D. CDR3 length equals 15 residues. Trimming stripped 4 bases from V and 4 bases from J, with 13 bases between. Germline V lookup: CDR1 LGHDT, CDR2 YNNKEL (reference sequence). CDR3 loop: CASSPWALRTGELFF. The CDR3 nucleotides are TGTGCCAGCAGCCCTTGGGCTCTACGCACCGGGGAGCTGTTTTTT.

The CDR3 loop is CASRKQGSNNEQFF. The CDR3 bases are TGTGCCAGCCGGAAACAGGGGTCAAACAATGAGCAGTTCTTC. This chain uses TRBV6-5 with TRBJ2-1; 7 bases align to TRBD1. CDR1 and CDR2 (germline): MNHEY, SVGAGI. The CDR3 consists of 14 residues. Trimming took 8 bases from V and 5 from J; bases not matched to a gene: 9.

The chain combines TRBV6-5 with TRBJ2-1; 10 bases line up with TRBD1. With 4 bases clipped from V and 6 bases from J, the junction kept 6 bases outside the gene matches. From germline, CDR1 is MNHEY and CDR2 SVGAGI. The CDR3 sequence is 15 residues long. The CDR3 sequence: CASSFPGQGRNEQFF. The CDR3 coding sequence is TGTGCCAGCAGTTTCCCGGGACAGGGGCGCAATGAGCAGTTCTTC.

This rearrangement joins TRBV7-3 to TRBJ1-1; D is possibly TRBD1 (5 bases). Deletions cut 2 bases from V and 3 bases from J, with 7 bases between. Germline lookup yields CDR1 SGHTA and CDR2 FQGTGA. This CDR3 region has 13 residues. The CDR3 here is CASSLGGDTEAFF. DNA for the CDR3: TGTGCCAGCAGCTTAGGGGGGGACACTGAAGCTTTCTTT.

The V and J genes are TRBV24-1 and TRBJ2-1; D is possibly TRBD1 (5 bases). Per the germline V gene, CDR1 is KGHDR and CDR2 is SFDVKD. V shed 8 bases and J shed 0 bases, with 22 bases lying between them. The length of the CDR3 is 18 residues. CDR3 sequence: CATTFRADTQSSYNEQFF. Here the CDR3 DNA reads TGTGCCACCACCTTTAGGGCGGACACTCAAAGCTCCTACAATGAGCAGTTCTTC.

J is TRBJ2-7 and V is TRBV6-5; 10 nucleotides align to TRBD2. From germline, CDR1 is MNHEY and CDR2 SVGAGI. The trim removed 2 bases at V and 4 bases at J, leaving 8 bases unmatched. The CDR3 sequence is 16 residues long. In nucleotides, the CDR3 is TGTGCCAGCAGTTACGGTCGGCTAGCGGGAGTTTACGAGCAGTACGTC. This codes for CASSYGRLAGVYEQYV.

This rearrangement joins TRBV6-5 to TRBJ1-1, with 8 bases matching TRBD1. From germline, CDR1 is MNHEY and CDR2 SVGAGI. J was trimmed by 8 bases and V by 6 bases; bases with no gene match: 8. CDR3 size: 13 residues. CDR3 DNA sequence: TGTGCCAGCAGAGAGAATTACAGGGGGGAAGCTTTCTTT. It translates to CASRENYRGEAFF.

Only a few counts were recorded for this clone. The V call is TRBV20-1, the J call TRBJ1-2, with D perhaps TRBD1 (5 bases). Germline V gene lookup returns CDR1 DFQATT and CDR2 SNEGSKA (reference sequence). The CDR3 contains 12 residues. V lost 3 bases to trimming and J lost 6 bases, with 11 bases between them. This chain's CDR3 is CSASVTAHGYTF. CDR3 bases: TGCAGTGCTAGTGTGACAGCCCATGGCTACACCTTC.

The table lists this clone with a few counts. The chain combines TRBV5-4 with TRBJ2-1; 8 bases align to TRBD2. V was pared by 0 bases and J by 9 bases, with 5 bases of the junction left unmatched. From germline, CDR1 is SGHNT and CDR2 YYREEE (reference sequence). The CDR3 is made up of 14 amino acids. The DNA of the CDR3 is TGTGCCAGCAGCTTGGGGGCAGCGGGAGTTGAGCAGTTCTTC. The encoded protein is CASSLGAAGVEQFF. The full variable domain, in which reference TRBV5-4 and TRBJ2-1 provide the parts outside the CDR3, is ETGVTQSPTHLIKTRGQQVTLRCSSQSGHNTVSWYQQALGQGPQFIFQYYREEENGRGNFPPRFSGLQFPNYSSELNVNALELDDSALYLCASSLGAAGVEQFFGPGTRLTVL.

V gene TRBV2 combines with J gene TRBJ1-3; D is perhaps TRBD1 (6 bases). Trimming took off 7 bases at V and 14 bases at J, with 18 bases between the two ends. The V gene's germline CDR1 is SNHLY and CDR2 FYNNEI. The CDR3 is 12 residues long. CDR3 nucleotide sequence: TGTGCCAGCAACCGACAGGCACGCTCCCTATATTTT. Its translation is CASNRQARSLYF.

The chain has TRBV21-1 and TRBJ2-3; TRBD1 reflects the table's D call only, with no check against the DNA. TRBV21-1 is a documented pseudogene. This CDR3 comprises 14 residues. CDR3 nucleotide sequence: TGTGCCAGCAGCAAAGGACAGGGGGCAGATACGCAGTATTTT. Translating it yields CASSKGQGADTQYF.

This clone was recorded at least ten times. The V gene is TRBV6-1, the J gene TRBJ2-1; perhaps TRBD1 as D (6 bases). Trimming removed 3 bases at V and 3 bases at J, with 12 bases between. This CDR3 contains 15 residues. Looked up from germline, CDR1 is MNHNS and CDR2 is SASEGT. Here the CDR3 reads CASSDGAGDYNEQFF. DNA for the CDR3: TGTGCCAGCAGTGACGGAGCAGGGGACTACAATGAGCAGTTCTTC.

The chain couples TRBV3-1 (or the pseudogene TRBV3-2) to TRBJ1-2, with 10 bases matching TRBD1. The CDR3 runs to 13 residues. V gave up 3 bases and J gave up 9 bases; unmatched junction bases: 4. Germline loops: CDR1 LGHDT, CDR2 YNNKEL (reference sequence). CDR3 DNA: TGTGCCAGCAGCCAGGGACAGGGGAACAGCTACACCTTC. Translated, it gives CASSQGQGNSYTF.

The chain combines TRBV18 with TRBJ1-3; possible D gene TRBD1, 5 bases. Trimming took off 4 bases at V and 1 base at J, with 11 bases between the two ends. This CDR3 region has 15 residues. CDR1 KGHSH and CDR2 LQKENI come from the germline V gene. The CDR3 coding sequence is TGTGCCAGCTCACTCTATAGGGGTTCTGGAAACACCATATATTTT. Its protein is CASSLYRGSGNTIYF. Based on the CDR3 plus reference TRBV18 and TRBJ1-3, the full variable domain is NAGVMQNPRHLVRRRGQEARLRCSPMKGHSHVYWYRQLPEEGLKFMVYLQKENIIDESGMPKERFSAEFPKEGPSILRIQQVVRGDSAAYFCASSLYRGSGNTIYFGEGSWLTVV.

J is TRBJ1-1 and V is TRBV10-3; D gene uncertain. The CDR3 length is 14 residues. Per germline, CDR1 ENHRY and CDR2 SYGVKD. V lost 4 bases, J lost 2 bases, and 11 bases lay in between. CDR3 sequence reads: CAISGRSINTEAFF. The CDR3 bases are TGTGCCATCAGTGGGAGATCGATAAACACTGAAGCTTTCTTT.

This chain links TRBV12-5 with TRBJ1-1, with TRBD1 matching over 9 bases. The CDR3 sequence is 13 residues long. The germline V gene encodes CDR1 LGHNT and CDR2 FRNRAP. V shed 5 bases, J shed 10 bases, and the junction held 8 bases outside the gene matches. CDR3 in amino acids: CASGTNRGLGAFF. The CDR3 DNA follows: TGTGCTAGTGGTACGAACAGGGGGCTTGGAGCTTTCTTT.

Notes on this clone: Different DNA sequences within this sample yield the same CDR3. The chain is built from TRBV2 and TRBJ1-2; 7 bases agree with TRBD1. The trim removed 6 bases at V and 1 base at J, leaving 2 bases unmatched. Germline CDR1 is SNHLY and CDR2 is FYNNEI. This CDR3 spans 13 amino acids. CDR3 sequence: CASSRDSNYGYTF. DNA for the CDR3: TGTGCCAGCAGCCGGGACAGTAACTATGGCTACACCTTC.

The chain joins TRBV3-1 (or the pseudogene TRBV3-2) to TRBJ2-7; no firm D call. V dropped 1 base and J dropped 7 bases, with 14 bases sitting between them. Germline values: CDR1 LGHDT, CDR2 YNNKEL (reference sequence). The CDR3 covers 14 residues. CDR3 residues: CASSQVASGQEQYF. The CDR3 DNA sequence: TGTGCCAGCAGCCAAGTGGCGTCAGGCCAAGAGCAGTACTTC.

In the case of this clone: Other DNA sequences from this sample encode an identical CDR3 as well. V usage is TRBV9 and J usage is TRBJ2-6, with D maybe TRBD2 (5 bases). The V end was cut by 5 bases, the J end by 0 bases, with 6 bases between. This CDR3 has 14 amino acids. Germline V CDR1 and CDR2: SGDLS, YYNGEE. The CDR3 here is CASSRDSGANVLTF. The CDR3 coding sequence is TGTGCCAGCAGTCGGGACTCTGGGGCCAACGTCCTGACTTTC.

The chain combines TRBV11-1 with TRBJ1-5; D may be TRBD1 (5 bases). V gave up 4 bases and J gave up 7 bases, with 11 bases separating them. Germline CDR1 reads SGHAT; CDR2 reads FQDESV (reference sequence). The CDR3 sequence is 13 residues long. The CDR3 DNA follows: TGTGCCAGCAGCTCTGGGGCGGGACAGCCCCAGCATTTT. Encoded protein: CASSSGAGQPQHF.

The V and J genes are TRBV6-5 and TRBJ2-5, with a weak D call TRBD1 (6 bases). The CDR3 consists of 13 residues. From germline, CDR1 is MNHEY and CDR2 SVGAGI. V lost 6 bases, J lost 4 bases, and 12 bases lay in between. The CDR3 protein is CASSSQGSETQYF. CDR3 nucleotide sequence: TGTGCCAGCAGCTCACAGGGATCAGAGACCCAGTACTTC.

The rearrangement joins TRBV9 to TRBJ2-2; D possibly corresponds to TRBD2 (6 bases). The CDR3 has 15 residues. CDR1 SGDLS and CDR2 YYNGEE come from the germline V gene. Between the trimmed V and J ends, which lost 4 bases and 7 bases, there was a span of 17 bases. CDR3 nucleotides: TGTGCCAGCAGCTTTGGAGGGCCAGGAGGCGGGGAGCTGTTTTTT. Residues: CASSFGGPGGGELFF.

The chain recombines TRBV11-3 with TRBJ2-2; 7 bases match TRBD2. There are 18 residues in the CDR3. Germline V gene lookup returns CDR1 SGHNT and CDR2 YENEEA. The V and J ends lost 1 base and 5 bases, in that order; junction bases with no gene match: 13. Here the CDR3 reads CASSLATASGIRTGELFF. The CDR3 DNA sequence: TGTGCCAGCAGCTTAGCAACTGCAAGCGGGATACGAACCGGGGAGCTGTTTTTT.

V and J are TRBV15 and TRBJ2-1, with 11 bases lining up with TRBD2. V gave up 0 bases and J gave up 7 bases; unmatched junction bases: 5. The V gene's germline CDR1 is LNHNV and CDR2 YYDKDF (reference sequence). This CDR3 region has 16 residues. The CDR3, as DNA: TGTGCCACCAGCAGAGATATTAGCGGGAGGGGTAATGAGCAGTTCTTC. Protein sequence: CATSRDISGRGNEQFF.

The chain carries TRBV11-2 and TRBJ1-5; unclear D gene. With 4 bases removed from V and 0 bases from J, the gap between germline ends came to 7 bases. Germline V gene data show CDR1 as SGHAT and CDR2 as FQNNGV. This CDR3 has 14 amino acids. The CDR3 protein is CASSSTLSNQPQHF. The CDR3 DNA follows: TGTGCCAGCAGCTCGACACTTAGCAATCAGCCCCAGCATTTT.

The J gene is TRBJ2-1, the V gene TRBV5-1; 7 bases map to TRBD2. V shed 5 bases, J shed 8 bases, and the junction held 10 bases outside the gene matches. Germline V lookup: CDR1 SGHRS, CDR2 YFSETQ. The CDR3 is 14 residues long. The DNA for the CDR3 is TGCGCCAGCAGAGGCGCGGGAGTTGGTGATGAGCAGTTCTTC. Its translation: CASRGAGVGDEQFF.